This T cell receptor beta chain derives from a study of blood T cell repertoires in COVID-19. Whole-study context: Samples came from the United States, Italy and Spain, spanning acute and convalescent COVID-19. In each case, the material was cDNA or gDNA derived from T cells, B-cell-depleted T cells, or PBMCs.

Profiling relied on immunoSEQ multiplex PCR, and the TCRdb table lists in-frame clones only, not all of them. The sample lists under 250,000 clones, 80% to 90% occurring once. Germline V gene sequence: CDR1 SGHDN, CDR2 FVKESK. This CDR3 is 15 amino acids long. Trimming stripped 2 bases from V and 1 base from J, with 11 bases between. This receptor was obtained from a woman in her 50s with active or convalescent COVID-19. What was sequenced was peripheral blood. The chain uses TRBV14 and TRBJ1-1, with a weak D call TRBD1 (6 bases). The CDR3 DNA follows: TGTGCCAGCAGCCAAAAGGACAGACGGAACACTGAAGCTTTCTTT. Translated: CASSQKDRRNTEAFF.